The 4 T cell receptor beta chains given below trace back to one sample, sequenced in a study of shared clonotypes between healthy human individuals. Libraries were prepared by immunoSEQ multiplex PCR; TCRdb keeps only in-frame clonotypes and omits some of them. Of around 700,000 clones listed, less than 80% are singletons. The sequencing input was memory CD4+ T cells sorted from blood. Subset defined: CD45RA-negative fraction. The receptors were sampled from a woman aged 30 to 39 in good health.

V gene TRBV5-4 combines with J gene TRBJ1-1, with 11 nucleotides matching TRBD1. After removal of 4 bases from V and 1 base from J, the junction contained 9 bases not matched to a gene. Germline loops: CDR1 SGHNT, CDR2 YYREEE (reference sequence). The CDR3 is 17 amino acids. DNA for the CDR3: TGTGCCAGCAGCGGGGGTCCGGACAGGGGGCGGAACACTGAAGCTTTCTTT. Translation: CASSGGPDRGRNTEAFF.

The chain carries TRBV14 and TRBJ2-1, with D perhaps TRBD1 or TRBD2 (6 bases each). Between the trimmed V and J ends, which lost 1 base and 7 bases, there was a span of 14 bases. This CDR3 region has 15 residues. Germline-derived CDR1 and CDR2 are SGHDN and FVKESK. For the CDR3, the DNA is TGTGCCAGCAGCCAAGTGGGGGGCGTCCTGAATGAGCAGTTCTTC. Residues: CASSQVGGVLNEQFF.

The rearrangement joins TRBV30 to TRBJ2-7; D might be TRBD1 or TRBD2, each matching 5 bases. Per germline, CDR1 GTSNPN and CDR2 SVGIG (reference sequence). This CDR3 spans 13 amino acids. V lost 8 bases, J lost 0 bases, and 14 bases lay in between. CDR3 residues: CAGTDGGSYEQYF. CDR3 DNA sequence: TGTGCCGGGACCGACGGCGGCTCCTACGAGCAGTACTTC.

The CDR3 sequence is CASRPRQGAYEQYF. CDR3 nucleotides: TGTGCCAGCAGACCGAGACAGGGGGCCTACGAGCAGTACTTC. The V gene is TRBV2, the J gene TRBJ2-7; 9 bases line up with TRBD1. The J segment lost 2 bases and the V segment lost 6 bases, leaving 5 bases of the junction unmatched. The CDR3 consists of 14 residues. Germline assignment: CDR1 SNHLY and CDR2 FYNNEI.